These 21 T cell receptor beta chains came from one sample sequenced in a study of T cell responses to AZD1222 COVID-19 vaccine. The protocol was immunoSEQ multiplex PCR, while the TCRdb copy is restricted to in-frame clones and leaves out a portion. The sample yields 55,000 to 65,000 clones, about three quarters seen once. The sample consisted of peripheral blood, taken 28 days after the second AZD1222 dose. These receptors came from an adult who received the AZD1222 COVID-19 vaccine.

This clone was seen only once. The rearrangement uses TRBV27 and TRBJ2-5; D unclear. Germline loops: CDR1 MNHEY, CDR2 SMNVEV (reference sequence). The CDR3 length is 14 residues. Trimming took off 3 bases at V and 5 bases at J, with 13 bases between the two ends. The chain's CDR3 is CASSFARMGETQYF. The CDR3 region has the DNA TGTGCCAGCAGTTTCGCCCGCATGGGGGAGACCCAGTACTTC.

CDR3 sequence: CASSLTLAGGPSYNEQFF. The CDR3 region has the DNA TGTGCCAGCAGCTTGACACTAGCGGGGGGGCCCTCCTACAATGAGCAGTTCTTC. The V and J genes are TRBV5-6 and TRBJ2-1, with 13 bases fitting TRBD2. Germline assignment: CDR1 SGHDT and CDR2 YYEEEE. The ends lost 1 base at V and 0 bases at J; junction bases unmatched: 4. The length of the CDR3 is 18 residues.

This clone has just a few counts. The rearrangement joins TRBV28 to TRBJ2-1; tentative D call: TRBD2 (7 bases). This CDR3 region has 15 residues. CDR1 is MDHEN and CDR2 is SYDVKM in the germline V gene. V was cut by 2 bases and J by 8 bases, with 16 bases left in between. The CDR3 DNA reads as TGTGCCAGCAGTTTACCGGGGGGCCTAAGGTATGAGCAGTTCTTC. It yields the protein CASSLPGGLRYEQFF.

The count of this clone is one. The chain uses TRBV19 and TRBJ1-3; 10 nucleotides agree with TRBD1. Germline V CDR1 and CDR2: LNHDA, SQIVND (reference sequence). The V gene end was trimmed by 7 bases and the J gene end by 4 bases; junction bases not matched to a gene: 10. The CDR3 is made up of 16 amino acids. The CDR3 loop is CASTHTRDRGGNTIYF. The CDR3 DNA reads TGTGCCAGTACCCATACCCGGGACAGGGGAGGAAACACCATATATTTT. Based on the CDR3 plus reference TRBV19 and TRBJ1-3, the full variable domain is DGGITQSPKYLFRKEGQNVTLSCEQNLNHDAMYWYRQDPGQGLRLIYYSQIVNDFQKGDIAEGYSVSREKKESFPLTVTSAQKNPTAFYLCASTHTRDRGGNTIYFGEGSWLTVV.

The chain carries TRBV11-2 and TRBJ1-4; D gene unclear. Germline-derived CDR1 and CDR2 are SGHAT and FQNNGV. The CDR3 is 12 amino acids. V shed 4 bases and J shed 6 bases, with 6 bases lying between them. Here the CDR3 reads CASSYGDEKLFF. CDR3 DNA: TGTGCCAGCAGCTACGGAGATGAAAAACTGTTTTTT. Variable domain in full (rest from reference TRBV11-2 and TRBJ1-4): EAGVAQSPRYKIIEKRQSVAFWCNPISGHATLYWYQQILGQGPKLLIQFQNNGVVDDSQLPKDRFSAERLKGVDSTLKIQPAKLEDSAVYLCASSYGDEKLFFGSGTQLSVL.

The chain joins TRBV3-1 (or the pseudogene TRBV3-2) to TRBJ1-1; D unclear. Trimming removed 4 bases at V and 0 bases at J, with 12 bases between. The CDR3 length is 15 residues. In germline, CDR1 is LGHDT, CDR2 YNNKEL (reference sequence). CDR3 DNA: TGTGCCAGCAGCCGTGGCGGGCAGATGAACACTGAAGCTTTCTTT. Amino acid sequence: CASSRGGQMNTEAFF.

The chain recombines TRBV5-6 with TRBJ2-5; D uncertain. CDR1 and CDR2 from the germline V gene are SGHDT and YYEEEE. The CDR3 has 11 residues. V lost 4 bases and J 5 bases, leaving 6 bases between the germline ends. CDR3 sequence: CASSNQETQYF. For the CDR3, the DNA is TGTGCCAGCAGCAATCAGGAGACCCAGTACTTC.

The chain employs TRBV5-8 and TRBJ1-3, with a tentative D call TRBD1 (5 bases). Trimming took 3 bases from V and 6 from J, leaving 13 bases between them. CDR3 length: 14 residues. Germline lookup yields CDR1 SGHTS and CDR2 YDEGEE. This CDR3 is CASSSGRFLNTIYF. For the CDR3, the DNA is TGTGCCAGCAGCTCGGGACGCTTCTTAAACACCATATATTTT.

The chain recombines TRBV12-2 with TRBJ1-5. TRBV12-2 is given as a pseudogene. The CDR3 is 11 amino acids. The CDR3 DNA reads TGTGCAAGTCGCATCCCTCAGCCCCAGCATTTT. Translating gives CASRIPQPQHF.

In the case of this clone: At one end the junction does not follow the germline gene, possibly because of a read error. The chain couples TRBV3-1 (or the pseudogene TRBV3-2) to TRBJ2-4; D not resolved. Germline CDR1 is LGHDT and CDR2 is YNNKEL (reference sequence). The CDR3 sequence is 18 residues long. The CDR3 DNA sequence: TGTGCCAACAGCATTCTGAATCCCATTTGCAAAGAAAAAAACATTCAGTACTTC. Amino acid sequence: CANSILNPICKEKNIQYF.

This sequence joins TRBV24-1 and TRBJ2-1, with 9 bases identical to TRBD1. There are 16 residues in the CDR3. Losses at the gene ends were 4 bases for V and 0 bases for J; bases not matched to a gene: 3. Germline V gene lookup returns CDR1 KGHDR and CDR2 SFDVKD. This CDR3 is CATSDQGQGSYNEQFF. The CDR3 nucleotides are TGTGCCACCAGTGACCAGGGACAGGGCTCCTACAATGAGCAGTTCTTC.

The rearrangement links TRBV11-3 to TRBJ1-2; D remains unclear. The germline V gene encodes CDR1 SGHNT and CDR2 YENEEA. V was shortened by 5 bases and J by 0 bases, with 7 bases between the two germline ends. The CDR3 totals 13 residues. CDR3 sequence reads: CASSPSSNYGYTF. The CDR3 region has the DNA TGTGCCAGCAGCCCGAGTTCTAACTATGGCTACACCTTC.

The CDR3: CASSQGVDSYEQYF. CDR3 DNA: TGCGCCAGCAGCCAGGGGGTTGACTCCTACGAGCAGTACTTC. The gene calls are TRBV5-1 and TRBJ2-7; 7 bases line up with TRBD1. CDR1 is SGHRS, CDR2 YFSETQ, per germline. The CDR3 runs 14 residues. The ends lost 4 bases at V and 0 bases at J; junction bases unmatched: 4.

The chain combines TRBV19 with TRBJ2-2; D gene ambiguous. Germline lookup yields CDR1 LNHDA and CDR2 SQIVND (reference sequence). V lost 3 bases and J lost 3, with 11 bases in between. This CDR3 has 15 residues. The CDR3 DNA reads as TGTGCCAGTAGTATCGTGGACGAAGACACCGGGGAGCTGTTTTTT. It codes for CASSIVDEDTGELFF.

The chain employs TRBV5-8 and TRBJ1-5; weak D call: TRBD1 (6 bases). The V end was cut by 0 bases, the J end by 1 base, with 11 bases between. Germline-derived CDR1 and CDR2 are SGHTS and YDEGEE. The CDR3 spans 16 residues. CDR3 amino acids: CASSLVGTHSNQPQHF. In DNA form, the CDR3 reads TGTGCCAGCAGCTTGGTTGGGACACACAGCAATCAGCCCCAGCATTTT.

This chain links TRBV6-5 with TRBJ2-1, with no clear D. Trimming stripped 5 bases from V and 8 bases from J, with 19 bases between. Germline V gene data show CDR1 as MNHEY and CDR2 as SVGAGI. The CDR3 is made up of 15 amino acids. The CDR3 coding sequence is TGTGCCAGCAGTCAGGACCAACCTCACTCCGATGAGCAGTTCTTC. Translation: CASSQDQPHSDEQFF.

The chain is built from TRBV10-3 and TRBJ1-1; D might be TRBD1 (6 bases). The CDR3 runs to 15 residues. Germline V gene data show CDR1 as ENHRY and CDR2 as SYGVKD. V was pared by 6 bases and J by 4 bases, with 18 bases between. In nucleotides, the CDR3 is TGTGCCATCAGGGGATCACAGGGTGCGGCCACTGAAGCTTTCTTT. Protein: CAIRGSQGAATEAFF.

V gene TRBV28 combines with J gene TRBJ2-1; D gene uncertain. CDR1 is MDHEN and CDR2 is SYDVKM in the germline V gene. The CDR3 consists of 12 residues. The V gene lost 3 bases and the J gene lost 6 bases, with 6 bases spanning the gap. This CDR3 is CASSLESNEQFF. As DNA, the CDR3 is TGTGCCAGCAGTTTGGAAAGCAATGAGCAGTTCTTC.

The chain uses TRBV7-8 and TRBJ2-5; D gene ambiguous. Per the germline V gene, CDR1 is SGHVS and CDR2 is FQNEAQ. The germline V and J ends were trimmed by 3 bases and 5 bases, with 13 bases remaining between them. The CDR3 loop spans 14 amino acids. CDR3 in amino acids: CASSLKRVSETQYF. CDR3 in DNA: TGTGCCAGCAGCTTGAAGCGTGTTTCGGAGACCCAGTACTTC.

The V call is TRBV20-1, the J call TRBJ2-5; D is uncertain. Trimming left V 4 bases short and J 3 bases short, with 0 bases between. The CDR3 has 9 amino acids. Per germline, CDR1 DFQATT and CDR2 SNEGSKA (reference sequence). The CDR3 region is CSAKETQYF. CDR3 nucleotides: TGCAGTGCTAAAGAGACCCAGTACTTC.

This chain uses TRBV7-2 with TRBJ2-1; 12 bases line up with TRBD2. Losses at the gene ends were 5 bases for V and 0 bases for J; bases not matched to a gene: 5. CDR1 SGHTA and CDR2 FQGNSA come from the germline V gene. CDR3 length: 17 residues. CDR3 residues: CASSPSGLAGSYNEQFF. The CDR3 nucleotides are TGTGCCAGCAGCCCTTCGGGACTAGCGGGCTCCTACAATGAGCAGTTCTTC.